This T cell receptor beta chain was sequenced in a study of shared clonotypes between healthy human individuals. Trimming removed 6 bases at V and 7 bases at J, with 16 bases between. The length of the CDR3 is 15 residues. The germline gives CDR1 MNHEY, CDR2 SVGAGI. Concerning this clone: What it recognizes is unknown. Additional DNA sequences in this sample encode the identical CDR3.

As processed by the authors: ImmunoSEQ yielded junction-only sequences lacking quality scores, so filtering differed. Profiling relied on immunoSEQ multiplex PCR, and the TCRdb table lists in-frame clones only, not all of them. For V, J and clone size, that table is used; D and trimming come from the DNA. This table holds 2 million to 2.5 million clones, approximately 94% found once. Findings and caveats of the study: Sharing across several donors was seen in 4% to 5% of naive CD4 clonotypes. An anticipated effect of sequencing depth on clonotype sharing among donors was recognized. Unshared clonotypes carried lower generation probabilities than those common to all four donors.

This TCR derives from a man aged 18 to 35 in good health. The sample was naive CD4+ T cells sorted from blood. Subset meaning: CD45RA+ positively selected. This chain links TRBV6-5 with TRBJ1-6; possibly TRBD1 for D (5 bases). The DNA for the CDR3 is TGTGCCAGCAGCTCCCCGGGGACTGGAAATTCACCCCTCCACTTT. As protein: CASSSPGTGNSPLHF.